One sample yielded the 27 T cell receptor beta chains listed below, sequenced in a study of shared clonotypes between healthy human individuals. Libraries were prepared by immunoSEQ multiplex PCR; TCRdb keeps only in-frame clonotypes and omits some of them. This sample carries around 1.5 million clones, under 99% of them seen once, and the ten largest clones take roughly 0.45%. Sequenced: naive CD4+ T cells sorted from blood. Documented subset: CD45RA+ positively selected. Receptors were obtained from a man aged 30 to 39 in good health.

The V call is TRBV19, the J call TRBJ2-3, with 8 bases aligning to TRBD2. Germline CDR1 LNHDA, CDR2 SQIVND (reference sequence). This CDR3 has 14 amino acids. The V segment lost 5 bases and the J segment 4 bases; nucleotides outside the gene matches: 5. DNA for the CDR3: TGTGCCAGTAGTGTAAGCGGGAGTTCAGATACGCAGTATTTT. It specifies CASSVSGSSDTQYF.

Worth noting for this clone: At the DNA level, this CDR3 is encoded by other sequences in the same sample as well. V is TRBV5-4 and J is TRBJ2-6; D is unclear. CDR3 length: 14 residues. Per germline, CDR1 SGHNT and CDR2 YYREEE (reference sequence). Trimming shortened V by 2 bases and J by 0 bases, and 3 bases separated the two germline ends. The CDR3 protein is CASSLSSGANVLTF. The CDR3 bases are TGTGCCAGCAGCTTAAGCTCTGGGGCCAACGTCCTGACTTTC.

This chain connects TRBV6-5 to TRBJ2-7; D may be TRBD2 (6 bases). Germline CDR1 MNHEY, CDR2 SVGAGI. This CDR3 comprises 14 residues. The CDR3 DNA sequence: TGTGCTACTCTTGCGGGGCCCCGCACCCACGAGCAGTACTTC. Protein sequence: CATLAGPRTHEQYF.

The CDR3 DNA sequence: TGTGCCAGCAGTGAAATAGAAGATAGCAATCAGCCCCAGCATTTT. Translating gives CASSEIEDSNQPQHF. The rearrangement uses TRBV25-1 and TRBJ1-5; D ambiguous. Trimming removed 2 bases from V and 0 bases from J, with 8 bases in between. The CDR3 loop spans 15 amino acids. The germline CDR1 and CDR2 sequences are MGHDK and SYGVNS. The entire variable domain, with the rest obtained from reference TRBV25-1 and TRBJ1-5, is as follows: EADIYQTPRYLVIGTGKKITLECSQTMGHDKMYWYQQDPGMELHLIHYSYGVNSTEKGDLSSESTVSRIRTEHFPLTLESARPSHTSQYLCASSEIEDSNQPQHFGDGTRLSIL.

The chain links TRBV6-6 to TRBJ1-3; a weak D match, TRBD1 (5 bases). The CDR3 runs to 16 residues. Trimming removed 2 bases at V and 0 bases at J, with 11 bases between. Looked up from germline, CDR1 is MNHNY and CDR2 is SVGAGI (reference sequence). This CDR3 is CASSYPGTHSGNTIYF. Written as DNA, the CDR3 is TGTGCCAGCAGTTACCCCGGGACCCACTCTGGAAACACCATATATTTT.

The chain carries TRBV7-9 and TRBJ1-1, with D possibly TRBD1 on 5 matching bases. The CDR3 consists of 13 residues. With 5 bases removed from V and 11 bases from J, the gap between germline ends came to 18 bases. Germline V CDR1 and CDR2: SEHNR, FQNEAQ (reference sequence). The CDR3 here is CASSDRRGEAAFF. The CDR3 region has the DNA TGTGCCAGCAGCGACCGACGGGGGGAGGCCGCTTTCTTT.

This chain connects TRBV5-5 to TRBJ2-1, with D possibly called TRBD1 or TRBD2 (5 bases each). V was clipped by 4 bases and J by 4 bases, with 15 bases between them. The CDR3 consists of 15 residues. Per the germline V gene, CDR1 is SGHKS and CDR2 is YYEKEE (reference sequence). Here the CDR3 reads CASSRDPDLYNEQFF. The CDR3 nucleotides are TGTGCCAGCAGCCGGGACCCCGATTTATACAATGAGCAGTTCTTC.

CDR3 region: CASSPPDRSRAFF. The CDR3 nucleotides are TGTGCCAGCAGCCCCCCCGATCGTTCACGGGCTTTCTTT. The chain links TRBV28 to TRBJ1-1; D is undetermined. This CDR3 comprises 13 residues. V lost 6 bases and J lost 11, with 19 bases in between. Per germline, CDR1 MDHEN and CDR2 SYDVKM.

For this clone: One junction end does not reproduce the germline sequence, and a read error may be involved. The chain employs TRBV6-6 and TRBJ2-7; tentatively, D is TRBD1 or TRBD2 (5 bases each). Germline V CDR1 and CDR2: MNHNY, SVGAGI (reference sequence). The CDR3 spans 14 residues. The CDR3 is CASSGTSQAAEQYF. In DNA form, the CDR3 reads TGTGCCAGCAGTGGGACCTCGCAAGCGGCCGAGCAGTATTTC.

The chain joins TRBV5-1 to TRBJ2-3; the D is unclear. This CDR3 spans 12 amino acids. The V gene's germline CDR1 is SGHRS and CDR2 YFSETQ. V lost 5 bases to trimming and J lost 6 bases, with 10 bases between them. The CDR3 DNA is TGCGCCAGCAGTTTGCCCCCCGATACGCAGTATTTT. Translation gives CASSLPPDTQYF.

CDR3 sequence reads: CASSHPRSVGRLYGYTF. In DNA, the CDR3 is TGTGCCAGCAGCCATCCCCGTTCAGTAGGCAGACTCTATGGCTACACCTTC. V is TRBV28 and J is TRBJ1-2, with D unresolved. CDR1 is MDHEN and CDR2 is SYDVKM in the germline V gene. This CDR3 spans 17 amino acids. Trimming removed 6 bases at V and 4 bases at J, with 24 bases between.

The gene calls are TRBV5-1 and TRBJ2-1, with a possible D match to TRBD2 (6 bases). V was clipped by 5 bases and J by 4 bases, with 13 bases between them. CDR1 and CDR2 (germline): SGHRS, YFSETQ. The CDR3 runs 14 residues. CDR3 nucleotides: TGCGCCAGCAGGGCTAGCGAAATGTACAATGAGCAGTTCTTC. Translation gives CASRASEMYNEQFF.

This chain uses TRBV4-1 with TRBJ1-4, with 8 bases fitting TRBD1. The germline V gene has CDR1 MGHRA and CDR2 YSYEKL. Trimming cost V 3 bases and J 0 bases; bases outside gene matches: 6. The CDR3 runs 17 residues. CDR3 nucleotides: TGCGCCAGCAGCCACAGGGGGCAAGTTGCAACTAATGAAAAACTGTTTTTT. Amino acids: CASSHRGQVATNEKLFF.

In DNA, the CDR3 is TGTGCCAGCAGTTCGACTAGCGGGAACTCCTACGAGCAGTACTTC. Its protein is CASSSTSGNSYEQYF. The J gene is TRBJ2-7, the V gene TRBV6-5, with 11 bases matching TRBD2. V shed 4 bases, J shed 0 bases, and the junction held 2 bases outside the gene matches. This CDR3 contains 15 residues. In germline, CDR1 is MNHEY, CDR2 SVGAGI.

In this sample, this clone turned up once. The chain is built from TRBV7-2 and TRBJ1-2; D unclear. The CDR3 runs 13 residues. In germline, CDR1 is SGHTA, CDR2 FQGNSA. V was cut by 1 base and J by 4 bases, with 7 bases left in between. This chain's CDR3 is CASSLDSRYGYTF. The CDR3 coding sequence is TGTGCCAGCAGCTTAGACAGCCGCTATGGCTACACCTTC.

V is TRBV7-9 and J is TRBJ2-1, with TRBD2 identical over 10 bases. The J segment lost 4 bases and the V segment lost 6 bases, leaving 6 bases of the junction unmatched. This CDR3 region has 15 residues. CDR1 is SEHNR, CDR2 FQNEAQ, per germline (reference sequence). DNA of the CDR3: TGTGCCAGCAGGATAAGCGGGAGGGTTTACAATGAGCAGTTCTTC. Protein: CASRISGRVYNEQFF.

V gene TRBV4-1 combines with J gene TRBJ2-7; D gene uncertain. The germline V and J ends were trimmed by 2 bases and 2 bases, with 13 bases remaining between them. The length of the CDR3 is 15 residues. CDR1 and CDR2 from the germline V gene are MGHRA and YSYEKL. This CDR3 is CASSQRATEAYEQYF. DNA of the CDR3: TGCGCCAGCAGCCAAAGAGCTACCGAGGCCTACGAGCAGTACTTC.

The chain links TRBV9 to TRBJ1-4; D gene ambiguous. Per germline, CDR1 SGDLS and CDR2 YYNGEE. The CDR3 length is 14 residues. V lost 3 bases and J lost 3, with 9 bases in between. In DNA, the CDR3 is TGTGCCAGCAGCGAGAAGGGATCTAATGAAAAACTGTTTTTT. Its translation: CASSEKGSNEKLFF.

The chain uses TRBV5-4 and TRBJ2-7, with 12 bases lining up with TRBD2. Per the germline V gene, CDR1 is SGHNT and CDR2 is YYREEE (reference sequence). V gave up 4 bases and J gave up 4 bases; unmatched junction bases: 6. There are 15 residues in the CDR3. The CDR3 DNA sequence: TGTGCCAGCAGCGAAGGACTAGCGGGAATTTACGAGCAGTACTTC. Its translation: CASSEGLAGIYEQYF.

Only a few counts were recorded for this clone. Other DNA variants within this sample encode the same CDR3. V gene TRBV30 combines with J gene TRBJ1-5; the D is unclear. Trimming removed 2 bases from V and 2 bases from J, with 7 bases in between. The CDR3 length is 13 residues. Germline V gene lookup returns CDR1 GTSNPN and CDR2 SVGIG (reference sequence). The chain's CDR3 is CAWSLGGNQPQHF. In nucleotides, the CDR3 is TGTGCCTGGAGTTTGGGTGGCAATCAGCCCCAGCATTTT.

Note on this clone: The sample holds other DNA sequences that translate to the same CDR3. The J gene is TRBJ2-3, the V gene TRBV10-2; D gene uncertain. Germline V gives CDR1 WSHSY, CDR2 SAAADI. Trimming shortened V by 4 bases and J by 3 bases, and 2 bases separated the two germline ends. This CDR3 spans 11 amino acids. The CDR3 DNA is TGCGCCAGCAGTGCAACAGATACGCAGTATTTT. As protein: CASSATDTQYF.

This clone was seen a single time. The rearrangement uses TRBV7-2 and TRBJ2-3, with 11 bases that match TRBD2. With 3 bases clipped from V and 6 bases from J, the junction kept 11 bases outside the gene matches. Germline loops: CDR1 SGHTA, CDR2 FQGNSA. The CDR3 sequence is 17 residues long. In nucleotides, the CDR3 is TGTGCCAGCAGCTTGGCGGGTAGCGGGAGGGGGCTGGATACGCAGTATTTT. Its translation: CASSLAGSGRGLDTQYF.

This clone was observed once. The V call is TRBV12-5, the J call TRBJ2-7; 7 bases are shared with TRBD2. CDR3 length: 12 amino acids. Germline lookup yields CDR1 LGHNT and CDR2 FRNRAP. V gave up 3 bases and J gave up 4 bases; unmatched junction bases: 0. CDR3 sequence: CASGFGGYEQYF. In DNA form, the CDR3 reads TGTGCTAGTGGTTTCGGGGGGTACGAGCAGTACTTC.

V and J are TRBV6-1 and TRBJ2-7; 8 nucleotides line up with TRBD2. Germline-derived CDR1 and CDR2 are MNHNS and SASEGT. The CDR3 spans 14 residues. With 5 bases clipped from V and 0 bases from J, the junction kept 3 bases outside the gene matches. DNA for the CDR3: TGTGCCAGCAGTCCTAGCGGGCCCTCCTACGAGCAGTACTTC. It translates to CASSPSGPSYEQYF.

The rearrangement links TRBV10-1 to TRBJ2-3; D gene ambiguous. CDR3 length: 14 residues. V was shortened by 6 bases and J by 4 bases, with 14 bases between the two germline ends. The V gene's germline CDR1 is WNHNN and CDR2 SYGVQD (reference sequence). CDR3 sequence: CASSPAEIPDTQYF. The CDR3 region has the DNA TGCGCCAGCAGCCCGGCCGAGATCCCAGATACGCAGTATTTT.

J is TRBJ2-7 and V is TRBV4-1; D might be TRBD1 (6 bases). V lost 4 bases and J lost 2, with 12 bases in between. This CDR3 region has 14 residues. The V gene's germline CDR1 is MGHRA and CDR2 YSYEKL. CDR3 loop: CASSRDTSTYEQYF. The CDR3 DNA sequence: TGCGCCAGCAGCCGGGACACCAGCACCTACGAGCAGTACTTC.

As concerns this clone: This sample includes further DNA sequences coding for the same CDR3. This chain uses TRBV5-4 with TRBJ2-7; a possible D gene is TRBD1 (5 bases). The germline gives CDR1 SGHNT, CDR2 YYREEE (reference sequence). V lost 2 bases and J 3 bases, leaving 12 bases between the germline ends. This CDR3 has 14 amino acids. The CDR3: CASSLRQGDYEQYF. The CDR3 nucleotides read TGTGCCAGCAGCTTAAGGCAGGGTGACTACGAGCAGTACTTC.